A single sample is the source of the 2 T cell receptor beta chains below, sequenced in a study of blood T cell repertoires in COVID-19. Here immunoSEQ multiplex PCR was the method, and the copy in TCRdb shows in-frame clones only, minus some. Of approximately 170,000 clones listed, roughly 78% are singletons. Sequences were obtained from PBMCs or T cells enriched from blood (not recorded which). The origin of the receptors is a woman in her 70s in a cohort exposed to, infected with or recovered from COVID-19 (not recorded which).

CDR3 sequence: CASSEAWAYQNAQYF. CDR3 nucleotide sequence: TGTGCCAGCAGTGAAGCTTGGGCTTACCAGAATGCGCAGTATTTT. This sequence joins TRBV6-1 and TRBJ2-3; D remains ambiguous. With 0 bases removed from V and 10 bases from J, the gap between germline ends came to 17 bases. This CDR3 spans 15 amino acids. Germline loops: CDR1 MNHNS, CDR2 SASEGT.

This clone was detected a few times. The rearrangement joins TRBV5-1 to TRBJ1-3; D unclear. Trimming pared 0 bases from V and 4 bases from J, leaving 14 bases between. Germline assignment: CDR1 SGHRS and CDR2 YFSETQ. This CDR3 is 16 amino acids long. The CDR3 nucleotides are TGCGCCAGCAGCTTGGCCCCCGGAGGGATCGGAAACACCATATATTTT. Translated: CASSLAPGGIGNTIYF.